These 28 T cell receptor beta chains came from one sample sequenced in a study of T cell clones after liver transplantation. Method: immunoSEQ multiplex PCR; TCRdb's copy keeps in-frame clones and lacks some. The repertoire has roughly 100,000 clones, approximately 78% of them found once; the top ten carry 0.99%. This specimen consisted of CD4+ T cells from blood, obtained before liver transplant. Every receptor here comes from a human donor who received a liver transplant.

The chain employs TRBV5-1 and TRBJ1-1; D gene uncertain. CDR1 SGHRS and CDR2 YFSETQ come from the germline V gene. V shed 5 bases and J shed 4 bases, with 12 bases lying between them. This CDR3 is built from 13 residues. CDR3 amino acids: CASSLQIGTEAFF. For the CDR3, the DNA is TGCGCCAGCAGTCTGCAGATCGGCACTGAAGCTTTCTTT. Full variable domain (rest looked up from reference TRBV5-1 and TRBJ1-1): KAGVTQTPRYLIKTRGQQVTLSCSPISGHRSVSWYQQTPGQGLQFLFEYFSETQRNKGNFPGRFSGRQFSNSRSEMNVSTLELGDSALYLCASSLQIGTEAFFGQGTRLTVV.

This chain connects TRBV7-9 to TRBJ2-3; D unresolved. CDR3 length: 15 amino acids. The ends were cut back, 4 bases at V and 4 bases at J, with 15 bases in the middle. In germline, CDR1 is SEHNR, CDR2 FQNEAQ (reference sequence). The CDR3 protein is CASSSRLQQADTQYF. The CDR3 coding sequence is TGTGCCAGCAGCTCGAGGCTCCAGCAGGCAGATACGCAGTATTTT.

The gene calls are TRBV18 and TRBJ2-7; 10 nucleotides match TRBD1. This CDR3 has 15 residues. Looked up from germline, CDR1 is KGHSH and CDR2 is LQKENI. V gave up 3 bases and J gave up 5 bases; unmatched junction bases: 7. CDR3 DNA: TGTGCCAGCTCACCCAAGGGACAGGGGTGGAACGAGCAGTACTTC. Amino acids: CASSPKGQGWNEQYF.

The CDR3 coding sequence is TGTGCCAGCAGCTTGACAGGGGCTAATGAAAAACTGTTTTTT. Protein sequence: CASSLTGANEKLFF. This chain uses TRBV7-8 with TRBJ1-4; 8 bases are shared with TRBD1. Germline CDR1 SGHVS, CDR2 FQNEAQ. This CDR3 spans 14 amino acids. The V segment lost 3 bases and the J segment 3 bases; nucleotides outside the gene matches: 0.

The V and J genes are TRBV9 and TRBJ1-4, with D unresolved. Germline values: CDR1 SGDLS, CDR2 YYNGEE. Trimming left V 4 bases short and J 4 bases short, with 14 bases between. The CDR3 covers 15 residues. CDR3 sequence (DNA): TGTGCCAGCAGCAAAGAGATGCAGCTTAATGAAAAACTGTTTTTT. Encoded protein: CASSKEMQLNEKLFF.

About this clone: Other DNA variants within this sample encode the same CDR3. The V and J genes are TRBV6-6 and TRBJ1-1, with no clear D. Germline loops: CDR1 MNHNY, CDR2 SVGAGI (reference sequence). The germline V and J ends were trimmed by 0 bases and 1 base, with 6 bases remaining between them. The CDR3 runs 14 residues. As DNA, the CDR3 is TGTGCCAGCAGTTACTCGGCCGGGAACACTGAAGCTTTCTTT. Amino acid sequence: CASSYSAGNTEAFF.

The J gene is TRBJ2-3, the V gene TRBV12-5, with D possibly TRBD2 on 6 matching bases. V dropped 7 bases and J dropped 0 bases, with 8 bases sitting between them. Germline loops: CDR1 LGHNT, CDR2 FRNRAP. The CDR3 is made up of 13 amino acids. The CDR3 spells CASAAGSTDTQYF. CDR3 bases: TGTGCTAGTGCCGCGGGGAGCACAGATACGCAGTATTTT.

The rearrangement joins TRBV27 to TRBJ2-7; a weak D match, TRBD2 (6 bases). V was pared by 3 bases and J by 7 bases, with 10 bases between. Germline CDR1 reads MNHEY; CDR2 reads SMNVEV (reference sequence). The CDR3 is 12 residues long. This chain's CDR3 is CASSFTGLEQYF. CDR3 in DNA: TGTGCCAGCAGTTTTACGGGACTGGAGCAGTACTTC.

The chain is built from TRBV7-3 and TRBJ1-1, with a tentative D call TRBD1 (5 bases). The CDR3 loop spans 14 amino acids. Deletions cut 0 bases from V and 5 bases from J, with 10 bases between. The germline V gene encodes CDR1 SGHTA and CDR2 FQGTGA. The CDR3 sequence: CASSLTGQGTEAFF. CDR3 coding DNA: TGTGCCAGCAGCTTAACAGGCCAGGGAACTGAAGCTTTCTTT. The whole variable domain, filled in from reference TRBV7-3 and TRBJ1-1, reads GAGVSQTPSNKVTEKGKYVELRCDPISGHTALYWYRQSLGQGPEFLIYFQGTGAADDSGLPNDRFFAVRPEGSVSTLKIQRTERGDSAVYLCASSLTGQGTEAFFGQGTRLTVV.

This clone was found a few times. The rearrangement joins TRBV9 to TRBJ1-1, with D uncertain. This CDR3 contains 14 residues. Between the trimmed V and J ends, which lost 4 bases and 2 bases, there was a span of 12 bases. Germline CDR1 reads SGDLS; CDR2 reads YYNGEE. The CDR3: CASSLLSLNTEAFF. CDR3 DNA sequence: TGTGCCAGCAGCCTACTGAGTTTAAACACTGAAGCTTTCTTT.

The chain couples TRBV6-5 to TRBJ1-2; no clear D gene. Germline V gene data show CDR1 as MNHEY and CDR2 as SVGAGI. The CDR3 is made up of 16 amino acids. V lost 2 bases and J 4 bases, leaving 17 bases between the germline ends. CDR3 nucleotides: TGTGCCAGCAGTTACCCCCAAACCAGTGGTTCCTATGGCTACACCTTC. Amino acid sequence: CASSYPQTSGSYGYTF.

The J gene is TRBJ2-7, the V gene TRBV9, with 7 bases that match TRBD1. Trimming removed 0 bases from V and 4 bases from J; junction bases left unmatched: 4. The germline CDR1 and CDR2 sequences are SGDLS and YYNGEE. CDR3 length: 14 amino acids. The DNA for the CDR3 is TGTGCCAGCAGCGTAGCCGGGACAGAATACGAGCAGTACTTC. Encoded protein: CASSVAGTEYEQYF.

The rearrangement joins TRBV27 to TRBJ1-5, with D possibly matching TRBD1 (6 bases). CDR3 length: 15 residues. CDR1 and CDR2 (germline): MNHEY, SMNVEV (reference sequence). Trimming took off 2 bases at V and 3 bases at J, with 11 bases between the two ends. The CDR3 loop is CASSLRGGPNQPQHF. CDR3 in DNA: TGTGCCAGCAGTTTACGGGGGGGCCCCAATCAGCCCCAGCATTTT.

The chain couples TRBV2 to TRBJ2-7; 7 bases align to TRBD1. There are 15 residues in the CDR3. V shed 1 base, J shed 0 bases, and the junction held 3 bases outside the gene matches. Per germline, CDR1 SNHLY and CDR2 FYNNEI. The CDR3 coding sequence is TGTGCCAGCAGTGAAGTGGGGGACAGCTCCTACGAGCAGTACTTC. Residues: CASSEVGDSSYEQYF.

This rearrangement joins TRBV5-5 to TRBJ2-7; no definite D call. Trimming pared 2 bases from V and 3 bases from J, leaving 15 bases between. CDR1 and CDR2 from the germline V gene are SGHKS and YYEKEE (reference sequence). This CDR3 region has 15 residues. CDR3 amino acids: CASSFSPPEIYEQYF. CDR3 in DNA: TGTGCCAGCAGCTTTTCACCCCCGGAGATCTACGAGCAGTACTTC.

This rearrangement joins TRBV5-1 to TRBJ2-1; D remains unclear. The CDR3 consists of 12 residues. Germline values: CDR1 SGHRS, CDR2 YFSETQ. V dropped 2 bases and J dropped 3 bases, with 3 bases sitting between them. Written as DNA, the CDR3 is TGCGCCAGCAGCTTTGACTACAATGAGCAGTTCTTC. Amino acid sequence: CASSFDYNEQFF.

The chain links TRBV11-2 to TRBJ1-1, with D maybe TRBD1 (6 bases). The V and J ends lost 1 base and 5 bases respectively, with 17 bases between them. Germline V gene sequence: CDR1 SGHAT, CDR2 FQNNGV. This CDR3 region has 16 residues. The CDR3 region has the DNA TGTGCCAGCAGCTTAGGGTTGACAGGAAAGAGGACTGAAGCTTTCTTT. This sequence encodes CASSLGLTGKRTEAFF. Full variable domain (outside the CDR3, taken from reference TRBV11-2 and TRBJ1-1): EAGVAQSPRYKIIEKRQSVAFWCNPISGHATLYWYQQILGQGPKLLIQFQNNGVVDDSQLPKDRFSAERLKGVDSTLKIQPAKLEDSAVYLCASSLGLTGKRTEAFFGQGTRLTVV.

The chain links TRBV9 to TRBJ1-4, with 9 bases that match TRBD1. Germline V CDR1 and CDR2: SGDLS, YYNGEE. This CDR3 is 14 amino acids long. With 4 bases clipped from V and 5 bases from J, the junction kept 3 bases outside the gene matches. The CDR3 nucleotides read TGTGCCAGCAGCCCCGGACAGGGGAATGAAAAACTGTTTTTT. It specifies CASSPGQGNEKLFF.

Here the CDR3 reads CASSPLATPAGELFF. The CDR3 DNA is TGTGCCAGCAGCCCCTTGGCTACACCGGCCGGGGAGCTGTTTTTT. This sequence joins TRBV11-2 and TRBJ2-2; no clear D gene. V lost 5 bases, J lost 6 bases, and 16 bases lay in between. There are 15 residues in the CDR3. CDR1 and CDR2 from the germline V gene are SGHAT and FQNNGV.

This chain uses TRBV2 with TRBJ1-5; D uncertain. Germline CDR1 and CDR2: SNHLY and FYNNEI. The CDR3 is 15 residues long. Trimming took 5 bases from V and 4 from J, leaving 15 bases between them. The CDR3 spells CASSFDRLANQPQHF. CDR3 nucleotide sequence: TGTGCCAGCAGTTTTGACCGACTTGCAAATCAGCCCCAGCATTTT.

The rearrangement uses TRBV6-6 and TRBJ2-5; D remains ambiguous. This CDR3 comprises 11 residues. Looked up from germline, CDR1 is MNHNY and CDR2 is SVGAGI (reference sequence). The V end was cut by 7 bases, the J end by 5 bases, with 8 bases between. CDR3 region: CASTNKETQYF. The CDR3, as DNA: TGTGCCAGCACAAACAAGGAGACCCAGTACTTC.

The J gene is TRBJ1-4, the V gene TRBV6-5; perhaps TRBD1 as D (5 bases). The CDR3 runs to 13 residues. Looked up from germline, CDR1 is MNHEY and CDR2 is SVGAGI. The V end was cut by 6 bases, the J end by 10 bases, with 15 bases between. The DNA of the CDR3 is TGTGCCAGCAGGATGGGGGGGATGTCAAAACTGTTTTTT. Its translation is CASRMGGMSKLFF.

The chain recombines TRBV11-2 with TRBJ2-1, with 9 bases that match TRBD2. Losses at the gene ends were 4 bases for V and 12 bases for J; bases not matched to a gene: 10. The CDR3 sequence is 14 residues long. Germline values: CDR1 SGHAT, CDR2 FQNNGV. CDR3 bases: TGTGCCAGCAGCTCAACGAACCGAGCGGGGGGGCAGTTCTTC. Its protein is CASSSTNRAGGQFF.

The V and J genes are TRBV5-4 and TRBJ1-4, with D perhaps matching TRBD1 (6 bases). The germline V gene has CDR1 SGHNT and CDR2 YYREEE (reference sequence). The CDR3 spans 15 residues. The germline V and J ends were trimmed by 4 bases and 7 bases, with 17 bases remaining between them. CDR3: CASSPWRGPGEKLFF. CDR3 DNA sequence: TGTGCCAGCAGCCCCTGGCGGGGGCCTGGTGAAAAACTGTTTTTT.

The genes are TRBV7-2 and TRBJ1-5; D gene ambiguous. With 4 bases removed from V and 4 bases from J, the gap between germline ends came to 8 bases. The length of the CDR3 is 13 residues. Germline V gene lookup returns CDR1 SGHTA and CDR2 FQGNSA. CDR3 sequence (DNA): TGTGCCAGCAGCTATGCATCGAATCAGCCCCAGCATTTT. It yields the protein CASSYASNQPQHF.

DNA of the CDR3: TGTGCCAGTAGTATATATCCCCGGAGGGGGCTCAAAGGGGATACGCAGTATTTT. It yields the protein CASSIYPRRGLKGDTQYF. The V gene is TRBV19, the J gene TRBJ2-3; D may be TRBD1 (7 bases). CDR1 LNHDA and CDR2 SQIVND come from the germline V gene (reference sequence). V shed 2 bases and J shed 6 bases, with 24 bases lying between them. The CDR3 sequence is 18 residues long.

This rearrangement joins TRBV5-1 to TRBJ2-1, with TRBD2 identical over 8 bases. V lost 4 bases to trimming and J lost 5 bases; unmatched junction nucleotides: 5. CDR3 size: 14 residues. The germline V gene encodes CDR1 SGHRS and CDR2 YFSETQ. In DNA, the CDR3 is TGCGCCAGCAGCCCGGGGGGGCTCGACAATGAGCAGTTCTTC. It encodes CASSPGGLDNEQFF.

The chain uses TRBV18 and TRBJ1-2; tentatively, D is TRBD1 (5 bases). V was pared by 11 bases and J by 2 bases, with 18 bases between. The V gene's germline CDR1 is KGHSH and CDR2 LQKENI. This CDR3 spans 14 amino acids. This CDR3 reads CAGTSGGLNYGYTF. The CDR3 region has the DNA TGTGCCGGAACAAGTGGGGGATTGAACTATGGCTACACCTTC.